This TCR beta chain was sequenced for a study of cytomegalovirus exposure and HLA in healthy donors. Regarding the study as a whole: Among the sequence variants, a highly shared cluster was likely an artifact of sequencing. Per a later analysis, HLA-associated TCR beta chains showed more clonal expansion than other, equally common TCR beta chains. In an earlier analysis, about 87% or about 30%: the productive usage of most TCR beta V segments.

In the PCR, 60 Vbeta and 13 Jbeta primers were used. The repertoire was sequenced with immunoSEQ multiplex PCR; TCRdb's copy has only in-frame clones and lacks some. The sample shows over 150,000 clones, about 71% of them seen only once. Each donor was healthy, and each was a bone marrow donor. Deletions cut 0 bases from V and 2 bases from J, with 7 bases between. CDR1 SGDLS and CDR2 YYNGEE come from the germline V gene. The CDR3 is 14 residues long. To note about this clone: Its antigen is unidentified.

The gene calls are TRBV9 and TRBJ2-3; D remains unclear. Material for sequencing was PBMCs. The clonotype was recovered from a woman in her 30s in good health and CMV-seronegative. CDR3 DNA: TGTGCCAGCAGCGTAGAACTTCACACAGATACGCAGTATTTT. This gives the protein CASSVELHTDTQYF.